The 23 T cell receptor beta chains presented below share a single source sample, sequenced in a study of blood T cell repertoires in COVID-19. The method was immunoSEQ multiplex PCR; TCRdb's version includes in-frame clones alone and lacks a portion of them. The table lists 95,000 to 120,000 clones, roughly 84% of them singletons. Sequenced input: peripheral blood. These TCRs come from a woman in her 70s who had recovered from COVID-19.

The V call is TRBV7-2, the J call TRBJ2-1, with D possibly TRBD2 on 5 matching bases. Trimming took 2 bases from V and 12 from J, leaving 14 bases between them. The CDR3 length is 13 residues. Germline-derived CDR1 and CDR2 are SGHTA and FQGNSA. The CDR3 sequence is CASSLRERARQFF. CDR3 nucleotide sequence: TGTGCCAGCAGCTTAAGGGAGAGGGCCCGGCAGTTCTTC.

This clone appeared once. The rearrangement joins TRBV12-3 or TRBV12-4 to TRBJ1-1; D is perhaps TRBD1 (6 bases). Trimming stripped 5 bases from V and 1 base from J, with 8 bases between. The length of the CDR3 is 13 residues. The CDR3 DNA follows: TGTGCCAGCAGTAAGACAGGGAACACTGAAGCTTTCTTT. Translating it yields CASSKTGNTEAFF.

The CDR3 sequence is CASSYGGPRQGTEAFF. As DNA, the CDR3 is TGTGCCAGCAGTTACGGCGGACCCCGGCAGGGCACTGAAGCTTTCTTT. The gene calls are TRBV6-5 and TRBJ1-1, with D possibly matching TRBD1 (5 bases). The V end lost 2 bases, the J end lost 4 bases, and 17 bases lay between the germline ends. The CDR3 has 16 amino acids. The germline CDR1 and CDR2 sequences are MNHEY and SVGAGI.

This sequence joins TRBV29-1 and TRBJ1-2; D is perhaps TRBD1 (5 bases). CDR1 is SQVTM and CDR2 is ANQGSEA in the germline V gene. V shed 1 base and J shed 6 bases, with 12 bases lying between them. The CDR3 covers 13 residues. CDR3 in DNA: TGCAGCGTTGAAGGGCAGGGAGGCAATGGCTACACCTTC. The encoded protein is CSVEGQGGNGYTF. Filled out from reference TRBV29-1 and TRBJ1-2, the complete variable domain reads SAVISQKPSRDICQRGTSLTIQCQVDSQVTMMFWYRQQPGQSLTLIATANQGSEATYESGFVIDKFPISRPNLTFSTLTVSNMSPEDSSIYLCSVEGQGGNGYTFGSGTRLTVV.

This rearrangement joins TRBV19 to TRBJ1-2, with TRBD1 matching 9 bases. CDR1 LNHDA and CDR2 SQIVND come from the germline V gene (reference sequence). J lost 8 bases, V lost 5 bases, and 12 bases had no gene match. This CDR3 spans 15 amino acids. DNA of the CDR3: TGTGCCAGTAGTTACAGGGTTGGACAGGGGATCGGCTACACCTTC. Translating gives CASSYRVGQGIGYTF. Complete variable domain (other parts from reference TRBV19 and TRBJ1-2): DGGITQSPKYLFRKEGQNVTLSCEQNLNHDAMYWYRQDPGQGLRLIYYSQIVNDFQKGDIAEGYSVSREKKESFPLTVTSAQKNPTAFYLCASSYRVGQGIGYTFGSGTRLTVV.

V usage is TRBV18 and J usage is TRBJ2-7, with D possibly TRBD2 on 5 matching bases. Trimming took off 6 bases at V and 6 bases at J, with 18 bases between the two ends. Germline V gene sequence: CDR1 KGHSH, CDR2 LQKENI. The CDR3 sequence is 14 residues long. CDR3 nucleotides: TGTGCCAGCTCTCCATTAGCGCGTCAAGGCGAGCAGTACTTC. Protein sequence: CASSPLARQGEQYF.

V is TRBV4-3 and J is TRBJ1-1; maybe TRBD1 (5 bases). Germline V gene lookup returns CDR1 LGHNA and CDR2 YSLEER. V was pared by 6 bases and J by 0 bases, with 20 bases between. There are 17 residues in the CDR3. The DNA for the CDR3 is TGCGCCAGCAGTCCTTGGGCTGGACAACCAGTGAACACTGAAGCTTTCTTT. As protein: CASSPWAGQPVNTEAFF.

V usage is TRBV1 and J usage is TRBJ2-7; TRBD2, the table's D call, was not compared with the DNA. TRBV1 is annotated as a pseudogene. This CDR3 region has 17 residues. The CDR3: CTSSQVTRPSKGSEQYF. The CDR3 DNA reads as TGCACCAGCAGCCAAGTGACCCGTCCTAGTAAAGGCTCCGAGCAGTACTTC.

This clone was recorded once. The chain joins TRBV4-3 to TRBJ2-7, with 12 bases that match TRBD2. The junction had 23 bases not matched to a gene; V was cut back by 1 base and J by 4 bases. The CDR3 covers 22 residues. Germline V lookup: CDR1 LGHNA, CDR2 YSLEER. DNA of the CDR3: TGCGCCAGCAGCCAAGCTGGGGGAGGCGAGCTAGCGGGAGGGTTACAGTCTTACGAGCAGTACTTC. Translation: CASSQAGGGELAGGLQSYEQYF.

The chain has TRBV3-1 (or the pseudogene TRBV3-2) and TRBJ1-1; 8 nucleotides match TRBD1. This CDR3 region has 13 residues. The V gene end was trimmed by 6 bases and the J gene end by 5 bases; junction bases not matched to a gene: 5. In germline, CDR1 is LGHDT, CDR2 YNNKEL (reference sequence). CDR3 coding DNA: TGTGCCAGCAGGGAACAGGGGGGTACTGAAGCTTTCTTT. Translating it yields CASREQGGTEAFF.

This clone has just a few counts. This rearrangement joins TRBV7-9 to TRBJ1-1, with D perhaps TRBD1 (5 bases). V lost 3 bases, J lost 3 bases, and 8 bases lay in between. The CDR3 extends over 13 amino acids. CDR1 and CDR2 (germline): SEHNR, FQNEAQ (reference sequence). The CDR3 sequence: CASSFTGDTEAFF. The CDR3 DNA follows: TGTGCCAGCAGCTTTACGGGGGACACTGAAGCTTTCTTT.

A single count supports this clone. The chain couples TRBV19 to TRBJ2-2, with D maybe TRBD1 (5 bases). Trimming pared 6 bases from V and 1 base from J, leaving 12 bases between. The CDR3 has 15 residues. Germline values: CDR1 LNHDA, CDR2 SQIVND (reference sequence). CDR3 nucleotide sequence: TGTGCCAGTAGCCGGCGCCAGGGGAACACCGGGGAGCTGTTTTTT. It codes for CASSRRQGNTGELFF.

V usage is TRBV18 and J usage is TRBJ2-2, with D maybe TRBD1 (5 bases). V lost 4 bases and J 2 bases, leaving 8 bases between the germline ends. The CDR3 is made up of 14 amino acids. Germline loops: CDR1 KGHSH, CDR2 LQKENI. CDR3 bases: TGTGCCAGCTCACAGGGGATAAACACCGGGGAGCTGTTTTTT. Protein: CASSQGINTGELFF.

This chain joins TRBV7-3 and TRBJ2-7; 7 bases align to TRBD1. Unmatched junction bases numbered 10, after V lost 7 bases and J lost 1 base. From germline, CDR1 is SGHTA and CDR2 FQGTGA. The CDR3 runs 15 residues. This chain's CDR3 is CASNTTPTGSYEQYF. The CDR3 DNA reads TGTGCCAGCAACACGACCCCGACAGGGTCCTACGAGCAGTACTTC. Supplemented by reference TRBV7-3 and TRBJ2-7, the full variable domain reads GAGVSQTPSNKVTEKGKYVELRCDPISGHTALYWYRQSLGQGPEFLIYFQGTGAADDSGLPNDRFFAVRPEGSVSTLKIQRTERGDSAVYLCASNTTPTGSYEQYFGPGTRLTVT.

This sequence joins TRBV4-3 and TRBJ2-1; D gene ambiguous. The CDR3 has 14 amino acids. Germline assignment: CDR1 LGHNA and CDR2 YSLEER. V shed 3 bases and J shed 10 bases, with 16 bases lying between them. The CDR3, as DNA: TGCGCCAGCAGCCAGTCGAGACACCACAGAGAGCAGTTCTTC. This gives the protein CASSQSRHHREQFF.

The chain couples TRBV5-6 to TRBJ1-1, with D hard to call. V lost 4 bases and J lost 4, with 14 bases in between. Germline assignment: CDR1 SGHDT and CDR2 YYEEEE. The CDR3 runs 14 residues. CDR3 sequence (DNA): TGTGCCAGCAGCCGGCAAGGAGATACCACTGAAGCTTTCTTT. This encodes CASSRQGDTTEAFF.

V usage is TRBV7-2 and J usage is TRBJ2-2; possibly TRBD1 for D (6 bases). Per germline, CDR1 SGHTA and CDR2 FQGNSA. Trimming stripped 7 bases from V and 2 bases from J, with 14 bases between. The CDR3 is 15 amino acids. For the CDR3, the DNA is TGTGCCAGCAACATTCCGGGACATAACACCGGGGAGCTGTTTTTT. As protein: CASNIPGHNTGELFF.

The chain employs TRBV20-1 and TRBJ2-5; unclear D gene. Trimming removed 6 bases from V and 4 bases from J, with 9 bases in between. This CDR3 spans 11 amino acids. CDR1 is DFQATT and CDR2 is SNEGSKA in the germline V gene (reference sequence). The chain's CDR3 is CSASPSETQYF. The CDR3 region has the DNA TGCAGTGCCTCTCCTTCAGAGACCCAGTACTTC.

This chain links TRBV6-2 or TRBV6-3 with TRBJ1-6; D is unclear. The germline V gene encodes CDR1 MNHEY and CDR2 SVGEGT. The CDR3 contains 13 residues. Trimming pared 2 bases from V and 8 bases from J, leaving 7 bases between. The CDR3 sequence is CASSYGPYSPLHF. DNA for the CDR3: TGTGCCAGCAGTTACGGGCCTTATTCACCCCTCCACTTT.

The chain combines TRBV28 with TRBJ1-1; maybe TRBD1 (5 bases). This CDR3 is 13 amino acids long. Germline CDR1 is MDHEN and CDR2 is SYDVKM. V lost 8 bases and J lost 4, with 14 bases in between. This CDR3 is CASEEGRGTEAFF. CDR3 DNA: TGTGCCAGCGAGGAGGGTAGGGGCACTGAAGCTTTCTTT.

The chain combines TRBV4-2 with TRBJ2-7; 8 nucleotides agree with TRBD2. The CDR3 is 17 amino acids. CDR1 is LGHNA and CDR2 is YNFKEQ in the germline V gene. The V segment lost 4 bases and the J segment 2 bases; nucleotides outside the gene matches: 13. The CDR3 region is CASSLSAGREAAYEQYF. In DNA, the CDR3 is TGTGCCAGCAGCCTCTCAGCGGGGCGGGAGGCCGCCTACGAGCAGTACTTC.

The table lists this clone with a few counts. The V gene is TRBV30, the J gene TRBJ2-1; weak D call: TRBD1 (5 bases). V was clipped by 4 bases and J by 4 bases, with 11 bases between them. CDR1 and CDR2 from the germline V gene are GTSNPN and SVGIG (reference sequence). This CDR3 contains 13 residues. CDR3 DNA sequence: TGTGCCTGGAACCAGGGCCGTTACAATGAGCAGTTCTTC. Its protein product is CAWNQGRYNEQFF.

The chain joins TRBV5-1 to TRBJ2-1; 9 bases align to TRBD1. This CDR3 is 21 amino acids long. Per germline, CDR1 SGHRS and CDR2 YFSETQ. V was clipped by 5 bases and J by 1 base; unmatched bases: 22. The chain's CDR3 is CASSHAAADRGLLNSYNEQFF. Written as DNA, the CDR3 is TGCGCCAGCAGTCACGCAGCAGCGGACAGGGGTCTTTTAAATTCCTACAATGAGCAGTTCTTC.